This is a list of T cell receptor beta chains from one sample in a study of metastatic and nonmetastatic thyroid tumors. TCRdb re-clonotyped the PCR reads via MiXCR. The sample records around 20,000 clones, approximately 15% being singletons. The sample was tumor tissue. The source is a female donor with papillary thyroid cancer or a benign thyroid nodule (not recorded which). Some clones in this sample may be carry-over from other donors' samples. Each CDR3 is given with its conserved first and last residue. Each record gives: CDR3 length, J gene, D gene, clone size, V gene, CDR3 protein, CDR3 DNA. D genes are given only for firm matches. Size is stated for part of the rows, as once, few or many counts, or as a class when the clone is expanded.

cdr3_length: 14
j_call: TRBJ1-2
d_call: .
clone_size: .
v_call: TRBV6-1
cdr3_aa: CASGRTGVNGGYTF
cdr3_nt: TGTGCCAGCGGGCGGACGGGGGTTAACGGGGGCTACACCTTC

cdr3_length: 15
j_call: TRBJ1-1
d_call: .
clone_size: many
v_call: TRBV10-3
cdr3_aa: CAISESSPGQTEAFF
cdr3_nt: TGTGCCATCAGTGAATCCTCCCCAGGGCAGACTGAAGCTTTCTTT

cdr3_length: 15
j_call: TRBJ2-7
d_call: .
clone_size: few
v_call: TRBV6-2/TRBV6-3
cdr3_aa: CASSYRGDVGYEQYF
cdr3_nt: TGTGCCAGCAGTTACAGGGGAGACGTGGGGTACGAGCAGTACTTC

cdr3_length: 16
j_call: TRBJ1-2
d_call: TRBD1
clone_size: many
v_call: TRBV5-1
cdr3_aa: CASSYEPGQGRYGYTF
cdr3_nt: TGCGCCAGCAGCTATGAGCCGGGACAGGGACGTTATGGCTACACCTTC

cdr3_length: 14
j_call: TRBJ2-7
d_call: TRBD1
clone_size: many
v_call: TRBV7-9
cdr3_aa: CASSLQGASREQYF
cdr3_nt: TGTGCCAGCAGCTTACAGGGGGCTTCCCGGGAGCAGTACTTC

cdr3_length: 12
j_call: TRBJ1-1
d_call: .
clone_size: .
v_call: TRBV30
cdr3_aa: CAWSVTSSEAFF
cdr3_nt: TGTGCCTGGAGTGTAACGTCTTCTGAAGCTTTCTTT

cdr3_length: 15
j_call: TRBJ2-5
d_call: .
clone_size: many
v_call: TRBV30
cdr3_aa: CAWSVGEGVRETQYF
cdr3_nt: TGTGCCTGGAGTGTAGGTGAGGGGGTCCGAGAGACCCAGTACTTC

cdr3_length: 15
j_call: TRBJ2-3
d_call: .
clone_size: many
v_call: TRBV20-1
cdr3_aa: CSAREDKTSTDTQYF
cdr3_nt: TGCAGTGCTAGAGAAGACAAAACTAGCACAGATACGCAGTATTTT

cdr3_length: 13
j_call: TRBJ1-2
d_call: TRBD1
clone_size: many
v_call: TRBV3-1
cdr3_aa: CASSLGQATDYTF
cdr3_nt: TGTGCCAGCAGCCTGGGACAGGCCACGGACTACACCTTC

cdr3_length: 13
j_call: TRBJ2-1
d_call: .
clone_size: many
v_call: TRBV15
cdr3_aa: CATSNGRGNEQFF
cdr3_nt: TGTGCCACCAGCAATGGTCGGGGGAATGAGCAGTTCTTC

cdr3_length: 12
j_call: TRBJ2-2
d_call: .
clone_size: .
v_call: TRBV2
cdr3_aa: CANHGFTWELFF
cdr3_nt: TGTGCCAATCATGGTTTCACCTGGGAGCTGTTTTTT

cdr3_length: 13
j_call: TRBJ1-2
d_call: .
clone_size: .
v_call: TRBV6-1
cdr3_aa: CASSQDRSYGYTF
cdr3_nt: TGTGCCAGCAGTCAGGACAGAAGCTATGGCTACACCTTC

cdr3_length: 12
j_call: TRBJ1-2
d_call: .
clone_size: few
v_call: TRBV7-2
cdr3_aa: CASSSIGAGYTF
cdr3_nt: TGTGCCAGCAGCTCGATAGGGGCTGGCTACACCTTC

cdr3_length: 19
j_call: TRBJ2-2
d_call: .
clone_size: .
v_call: TRBV5-1
cdr3_aa: CTSSLTGAVGTANTGELFF
cdr3_nt: TGCACCAGCAGCTTGACGGGGGCGGTAGGGACAGCGAACACCGGGGAGCTGTTTTTT

cdr3_length: 14
j_call: TRBJ2-7
d_call: .
clone_size: medium-sized
v_call: TRBV7-9
cdr3_aa: CASSPSRESYEQYF
cdr3_nt: TGTGCCAGCAGCCCCTCAAGGGAATCCTACGAGCAGTACTTC

cdr3_length: 19
j_call: TRBJ2-3
d_call: .
clone_size: many
v_call: TRBV21-1
cdr3_aa: CASSRTSGRRGQQGDTQYF
cdr3_nt: TGTGCCAGCAGCAGGACTAGCGGGAGGAGGGGCCAACAAGGAGATACGCAGTATTTT

cdr3_length: 20
j_call: TRBJ2-7
d_call: TRBD2
clone_size: many
v_call: TRBV4-2
cdr3_aa: CASSQEFGGREDLGLYEQYF
cdr3_nt: TGTGCCAGCAGCCAAGAATTCGGTGGGAGGGAGGATTTAGGGCTCTACGAGCAGTACTTC

cdr3_length: 16
j_call: TRBJ1-1
d_call: .
clone_size: .
v_call: TRBV10-3
cdr3_aa: CATSHSGERVNTEAFF
cdr3_nt: TGTGCCACCAGTCATTCAGGGGAAAGGGTGAACACTGAAGCTTTCTTT

cdr3_length: 14
j_call: TRBJ1-2
d_call: .
clone_size: medium-sized
v_call: TRBV2
cdr3_aa: CASSEENSRNGYTF
cdr3_nt: TGTGCCAGCAGTGAAGAGAACAGTAGGAACGGCTACACCTTC

cdr3_length: 14
j_call: TRBJ2-7
d_call: .
clone_size: medium-sized
v_call: TRBV6-1
cdr3_aa: CASSEGSPINEQYF
cdr3_nt: TGTGCCAGCAGTGAAGGCTCCCCGATAAACGAGCAGTACTTC

cdr3_length: 14
j_call: TRBJ2-2
d_call: .
clone_size: many
v_call: TRBV5-1
cdr3_aa: CASSLEANTGELFF
cdr3_nt: TGCGCCAGCAGCTTGGAAGCTAACACCGGGGAGCTGTTTTTT

cdr3_length: 14
j_call: TRBJ1-2
d_call: TRBD1
clone_size: many
v_call: TRBV28
cdr3_aa: CASSLGGQNYGYTF
cdr3_nt: TGTGCCAGCAGTTTAGGGGGACAGAACTATGGCTACACCTTC

cdr3_length: 14
j_call: TRBJ2-5
d_call: TRBD1
clone_size: .
v_call: TRBV12-3/TRBV12-4
cdr3_aa: CASSRRDSQETQYF
cdr3_nt: TGTGCCAGCAGCCGCCGGGACAGCCAAGAGACCCAGTACTTC

cdr3_length: 12
j_call: TRBJ1-2
d_call: .
clone_size: medium-sized
v_call: TRBV20-1
cdr3_aa: CSATDMNYGYTF
cdr3_nt: TGCAGTGCTACGGACATGAACTATGGCTACACCTTC